A selection of T cell receptor beta chains follows, all from one sample in a study of shared clonotypes between healthy human individuals. Generated by immunoSEQ multiplex PCR, the TCRdb table keeps only in-frame clones and is missing some. The sample lists some 2,000,000 clones, approximately 95% seen once, with about 1.1% in the top ten. The sample taken for sequencing was naive CD8+ T cells sorted from blood. These receptor sequences come from a man aged 18 to 35 in good health. The conserved cysteine and the conserved F or W are not part of the CDR3 here.

V: TRBV2
J: TRBJ2-7
CDR3: ASRDTGFPNIYEQY

V: TRBV5-8
J: TRBJ1-3
CDR3: AVASSSGNTIY

V: TRBV7-3
J: TRBJ2-3
CDR3: ASSQGPGLRTDTQY

V: TRBV19
J: TRBJ1-6
CDR3: AGGTGYYNSPLH

V: TRBV5-8
J: TRBJ1-5
CDR3: ASSLERGEPQH

V: TRBV5-6
J: TRBJ1-5
CDR3: ASSLLRYSNQPQH

V: TRBV13
J: TRBJ2-1
CDR3: ASSLEVLTEQF

V: TRBV30
J: TRBJ2-7
CDR3: AWSVLNGRAGLDEQY

V: TRBV5-6
J: TRBJ2-3
CDR3: ASSLAGGTDTQY

V: TRBV7-9
J: TRBJ2-5
CDR3: ASSLDLRVQETQY

V: TRBV4-1
J: TRBJ1-3
CDR3: ASSPQGILSGNTIY

V: TRBV18
J: TRBJ2-1
CDR3: ASSPSGAMYNEQF

V: TRBV5-1
J: TRBJ2-7
CDR3: ASSHGLKRNEQY

V: TRBV27
J: TRBJ1-2
CDR3: ASSLWAGTADGYT

V: TRBV7-9
J: TRBJ2-2
CDR3: ASSLGAENTGELF

V: TRBV5-1
J: TRBJ2-7
CDR3: ASSSTYEQY

V: TRBV7-2
J: TRBJ2-5
CDR3: ASSLDARLQETQY

V: TRBV28
J: TRBJ1-1
CDR3: ASSPPQTPNTEAF

V: TRBV4-1
J: TRBJ2-7
CDR3: ASSQDPGTRGEQY

V: TRBV27
J: TRBJ2-3
CDR3: ASSLLVPSTDTQY

V: TRBV7-9
J: TRBJ2-3
CDR3: ASSLLGMFTDTQY

V: TRBV28
J: TRBJ2-3
CDR3: ASSPHRTGNTDTQY

V: TRBV7-9
J: TRBJ1-1
CDR3: ASRPPLGQGANTEAF

V: TRBV7-8
J: TRBJ1-1
CDR3: ASSPGLTNTEAF

V: TRBV21-1
J: TRBJ2-1
CDR3: ASSKARRGATYNEQF

V: TRBV19
J: TRBJ1-2
CDR3: ANLSLGQGYGYT

V: TRBV2
J: TRBJ2-7
CDR3: ANRDSSYEQY

V: TRBV11-2
J: TRBJ1-2
CDR3: ASSLVGQGDYGYT

V: TRBV7-8
J: TRBJ2-1
CDR3: ASSLESQEQF

V: TRBV4-1
J: TRBJ1-5
CDR3: ASSQENFGDSNQPQH

V: TRBV7-2
J: TRBJ1-3
CDR3: ASSLVLEGIGNTIY

V: TRBV10-1
J: TRBJ2-2
CDR3: ASRRGLTYTGELF

V: TRBV9
J: TRBJ2-5
CDR3: ASSPDEVETQY

V: TRBV18
J: TRBJ2-3
CDR3: ASSPLKGRVDTDTQY

V: TRBV5-4
J: TRBJ1-1
CDR3: ASSWEIANTEAF

V: TRBV7-9
J: TRBJ2-5
CDR3: ASSRQEEETQY

V: TRBV7-8
J: TRBJ2-2
CDR3: ASSDGQGAVGELF

V: TRBV27
J: TRBJ2-7
CDR3: ASSPPQGAPYEQY